These 32 T cell receptor beta chains were sequenced from one sample in a study of T cells in narcolepsy. Measured with immunoSEQ multiplex PCR; TCRdb has only the in-frame clones, and not every one. The sample consists of tens of thousands of clones, 70% to 85% of them appearing once. Input material: memory (CD45RA-) CD4+ T cells from blood. The receptors here all came from a human donor in good health.

This clone was counted between two and nine times. The gene calls are TRBV4-2 and TRBJ1-1; D is uncertain. The germline CDR1 and CDR2 sequences are LGHNA and YNFKEQ. Between the trimmed V and J ends, which lost 3 bases and 4 bases, there was a span of 15 bases. This CDR3 spans 15 amino acids. The DNA of the CDR3 is TGTGCCAGCAGCCAGCAAGCTTCGGAGACCACTGAAGCTTTCTTT. Translated, it gives CASSQQASETTEAFF.

The sample holds one count of this clone. The V call is TRBV5-1, the J call TRBJ2-3; 7 bases are a match to TRBD1. Germline assignment: CDR1 SGHRS and CDR2 YFSETQ. Losses at the gene ends were 3 bases for V and 2 bases for J; bases not matched to a gene: 9. The CDR3 has 16 amino acids. The CDR3 coding sequence is TGCGCCAGCAGCTGGGACGGACAGGCGATCACAGATACGCAGTATTTT. Translating it yields CASSWDGQAITDTQYF.

V gene TRBV19 combines with J gene TRBJ2-1; D is unclear. V lost 3 bases and J 5 bases, leaving 8 bases between the germline ends. The V gene's germline CDR1 is LNHDA and CDR2 SQIVND (reference sequence). The CDR3 has 13 amino acids. CDR3 in DNA: TGTGCCAGTAGTATTGCGTCGAACAATGAGCAGTTCTTC. Translation gives CASSIASNNEQFF. The whole variable domain, filled in from reference TRBV19 and TRBJ2-1, reads DGGITQSPKYLFRKEGQNVTLSCEQNLNHDAMYWYRQDPGQGLRLIYYSQIVNDFQKGDIAEGYSVSREKKESFPLTVTSAQKNPTAFYLCASSIASNNEQFFGPGTRLTVL.

The genes are TRBV28 and TRBJ2-7; D is unclear. Trimming removed 2 bases from V and 2 bases from J, with 4 bases in between. The germline V gene has CDR1 MDHEN and CDR2 SYDVKM. The CDR3 loop spans 12 amino acids. The DNA for the CDR3 is TGTGCCAGCAGTTTAACAGCCTACGAGCAGTACTTC. It codes for CASSLTAYEQYF.

The rearrangement uses TRBV6-6 and TRBJ2-4; TRBD1 matches at 8 bases. The germline V gene has CDR1 MNHNY and CDR2 SVGAGI (reference sequence). Trimming removed 5 bases from V and 9 bases from J; junction bases left unmatched: 12. This CDR3 is 15 amino acids long. CDR3 in DNA: TGTGCCAGCAGTCAACCGGGACAGGTCGTCGGCATTCAGTACTTC. Translated, it gives CASSQPGQVVGIQYF.

This CDR3 is CASSLALGGSNQPQHF. CDR3 in DNA: TGTGCCAGCAGCTTAGCCCTAGGGGGTAGCAATCAGCCCCAGCATTTT. The chain uses TRBV7-2 and TRBJ1-5; maybe TRBD1 (6 bases). The ends were cut back, 0 bases at V and 0 bases at J, with 9 bases in the middle. The CDR3 is 16 residues long. Germline V CDR1 and CDR2: SGHTA, FQGNSA.

The V and J genes are TRBV6-4 and TRBJ2-1; D not resolved. Germline CDR1 reads MRHNA; CDR2 reads SNTAGT. This CDR3 has 16 amino acids. The V and J ends lost 5 bases and 0 bases respectively, with 14 bases between them. CDR3 region: CASSPNSRTSYNEQFF. CDR3 in DNA: TGTGCCAGCAGTCCCAACTCTCGGACCTCCTACAATGAGCAGTTCTTC.

This chain joins TRBV6-5 and TRBJ2-7; D perhaps matches TRBD1 (7 bases). This CDR3 has 11 residues. Trimming stripped 10 bases from V and 2 bases from J, with 9 bases between. The germline CDR1 and CDR2 sequences are MNHEY and SVGAGI. CDR3 in amino acids: CATRGAYEQYF. CDR3 nucleotides: TGTGCCACCAGGGGGGCCTACGAGCAGTACTTC.

This rearrangement joins TRBV28 to TRBJ2-1; 8 bases map to TRBD2. Germline V gives CDR1 MDHEN, CDR2 SYDVKM. The ends lost 2 bases at V and 9 bases at J; junction bases unmatched: 9. The length of the CDR3 is 15 residues. The CDR3: CASSLPHGTRGEQFF. The CDR3 DNA is TGTGCCAGCAGTTTACCTCACGGGACTAGAGGTGAGCAGTTCTTC.

The chain carries TRBV4-2 and TRBJ2-2; D may be TRBD2 (6 bases). This CDR3 has 14 residues. The ends were cut back, 0 bases at V and 7 bases at J, with 9 bases in the middle. Germline V gene data show CDR1 as LGHNA and CDR2 as YNFKEQ. The CDR3 is CASSQDAGSGELFF. DNA of the CDR3: TGTGCCAGCAGCCAAGATGCGGGGAGCGGGGAGCTGTTTTTT.

The V call is TRBV9, the J call TRBJ2-1, with D tentatively TRBD2 (6 bases). Per the germline V gene, CDR1 is SGDLS and CDR2 is YYNGEE. This CDR3 comprises 15 residues. V lost 4 bases, J lost 9 bases, and 20 bases lay in between. The CDR3 nucleotides read TGTGCCAGCAGCCCGGGGGACTTAAGTACAGGTGAGCAGTTCTTC. Its translation is CASSPGDLSTGEQFF.

The genes are TRBV4-2 and TRBJ1-3; possibly TRBD2 for D (5 bases). The J call may be wrong; the DNA end is better matched by TRBJ2-2. The CDR3 covers 14 residues. CDR1 and CDR2 from the germline V gene are LGHNA and YNFKEQ. CDR3 residues: CASSPLALTGELFF. Written as DNA, the CDR3 is TGTGCCAGCAGCCCTCTAGCTCTCACCGGGGAGCTGTTTTTT.

The chain links TRBV6-1 to TRBJ1-6, with a weak D call TRBD1 (5 bases). CDR1 is MNHNS and CDR2 is SASEGT in the germline V gene. Trimming stripped 7 bases from V and 6 bases from J, with 10 bases between. This CDR3 region has 13 residues. CDR3 nucleotides: TGTGCCAGCAAGCGACAGTTTAATTCACCCCTCCACTTT. This codes for CASKRQFNSPLHF.

The chain couples TRBV6-4 to TRBJ2-3; D call uncertain. From germline, CDR1 is MRHNA and CDR2 SNTAGT. V lost 3 bases to trimming and J lost 3 bases, with 4 bases between them. CDR3 length equals 12 residues. CDR3 residues: CASSDQTDTQYF. The CDR3 region has the DNA TGTGCCAGCAGTGATCAGACAGATACGCAGTATTTT.

Only a few counts were recorded for this clone. V gene TRBV19 combines with J gene TRBJ2-4; no reliable D call. The CDR3 spans 11 residues. Germline-derived CDR1 and CDR2 are LNHDA and SQIVND (reference sequence). Trimming stripped 1 base from V and 7 bases from J, with 2 bases between. CDR3 DNA sequence: TGTGCCAGTAGTATAGCGAACATTCAGTACTTC. Translation gives CASSIANIQYF.

V and J are TRBV25-1 and TRBJ1-6; no reliable D call. The CDR3 runs 12 residues. Germline loops: CDR1 MGHDK, CDR2 SYGVNS. Trimming took 6 bases from V and 10 from J, leaving 10 bases between them. Here the CDR3 reads CASRALESPLHF. In DNA form, the CDR3 reads TGTGCCAGCAGGGCTTTGGAATCACCCCTCCACTTT.

The chain combines TRBV5-4 with TRBJ2-2, with D perhaps TRBD1 or TRBD2 (5 bases each). The V and J ends lost 0 bases and 6 bases respectively, with 12 bases between them. CDR3 length equals 15 residues. Germline CDR1 SGHNT, CDR2 YYREEE (reference sequence). The CDR3 sequence: CASSLGIGGAGELFF. In DNA, the CDR3 is TGTGCCAGCAGCTTGGGCATTGGGGGTGCCGGGGAGCTGTTTTTT.

The count of this clone is one. The rearrangement joins TRBV5-1 to TRBJ1-4, with 8 bases lining up with TRBD1. The CDR3 has 14 residues. Germline assignment: CDR1 SGHRS and CDR2 YFSETQ. J gave up 8 bases and V 4 bases, and 7 bases lay outside the gene matches. CDR3 sequence reads: CASSPDRVGEKLFF. Here the CDR3 DNA reads TGCGCCAGCAGCCCGGACAGGGTAGGGGAAAAACTGTTTTTT.

This clone was seen more than once but under ten times. V is TRBV19 and J is TRBJ1-4; D remains ambiguous. Germline CDR1 is LNHDA and CDR2 is SQIVND (reference sequence). The CDR3 runs 16 residues. Trimming left V 5 bases short and J 4 bases short, with 17 bases between. In DNA, the CDR3 is TGTGCCAGTAGTGACGGATTTTCGGCGATTAATGAAAAACTGTTTTTT. This gives the protein CASSDGFSAINEKLFF. Complete variable domain (other parts from reference TRBV19 and TRBJ1-4): DGGITQSPKYLFRKEGQNVTLSCEQNLNHDAMYWYRQDPGQGLRLIYYSQIVNDFQKGDIAEGYSVSREKKESFPLTVTSAQKNPTAFYLCASSDGFSAINEKLFFGSGTQLSVL.

About this clone: At the DNA level, this CDR3 is encoded by other sequences in the same sample as well. V usage is TRBV30 and J usage is TRBJ2-7; maybe TRBD1 (6 bases). Looked up from germline, CDR1 is GTSNPN and CDR2 is SVGIG (reference sequence). The V end was cut by 4 bases, the J end by 2 bases, with 9 bases between. The CDR3 loop spans 12 amino acids. The CDR3 region is CAWKQGTYEQYF. The DNA for the CDR3 is TGTGCCTGGAAACAGGGAACCTACGAGCAGTACTTC.

The chain recombines TRBV18 with TRBJ1-5, with D perhaps matching TRBD1 (6 bases). Between the trimmed V and J ends, which lost 3 bases and 2 bases, there was a span of 11 bases. The CDR3 extends over 15 amino acids. The V gene's germline CDR1 is KGHSH and CDR2 LQKENI. The CDR3 bases are TGTGCCAGCTCACCCGCAGGGGTCGGCAATCAGCCCCAGCATTTT. This encodes CASSPAGVGNQPQHF.

The chain employs TRBV7-8 and TRBJ2-2; TRBD2 matches 8 bases. The CDR3 spans 16 residues. The ends lost 5 bases at V and 1 base at J; junction bases unmatched: 6. Germline CDR1 SGHVS, CDR2 FQNEAQ. As DNA, the CDR3 is TGTGCCAGCAGCCAAGGGCTAGCGGGGAACACCGGGGAGCTGTTTTTT. The encoded protein is CASSQGLAGNTGELFF.

The V call is TRBV29-1, the J call TRBJ2-1, with TRBD1 as a possible D gene (5 bases). Trimming took 4 bases from V and 1 from J, leaving 11 bases between them. The CDR3 runs to 14 residues. Germline V CDR1 and CDR2: SQVTM, ANQGSEA. CDR3 amino acids: CSVVLAGSYNEQFF. The CDR3 DNA reads as TGCAGCGTTGTTTTGGCAGGGTCCTACAATGAGCAGTTCTTC.

This clone was observed a single time. The rearrangement links TRBV27 to TRBJ1-3, with D maybe TRBD1 (5 bases). The CDR3 sequence is 14 residues long. Germline CDR1 MNHEY, CDR2 SMNVEV (reference sequence). The V and J ends lost 8 bases and 0 bases respectively, with 11 bases between them. CDR3 nucleotides: TGTGCCAGCTGGTCCGGGGCCTCTGGAAACACCATATATTTT. Its translation: CASWSGASGNTIYF.

The chain combines TRBV19 with TRBJ2-2, with TRBD1 as a possible D gene (5 bases). V was pared by 4 bases and J by 6 bases, with 18 bases between. The CDR3 extends over 16 amino acids. Germline CDR1 reads LNHDA; CDR2 reads SQIVND (reference sequence). CDR3 amino acids: CASSTTGRVNPGELFF. The CDR3 DNA reads TGTGCCAGTAGTACAACCGGCAGGGTTAATCCCGGGGAGCTGTTTTTT.

This clone was found a few times. The chain has TRBV6-5 and TRBJ2-7; tentatively, D is TRBD2 (6 bases). The germline gives CDR1 MNHEY, CDR2 SVGAGI. V was clipped by 0 bases and J by 3 bases, with 12 bases between them. There are 15 residues in the CDR3. The CDR3 is CASSYSILGSYEQYF. DNA for the CDR3: TGTGCCAGCAGTTACTCGATTCTCGGGAGCTACGAGCAGTACTTC.

This chain uses TRBV29-1 with TRBJ2-7; no reliable D call. With 4 bases removed from V and 0 bases from J, the gap between germline ends came to 10 bases. The germline V gene encodes CDR1 SQVTM and CDR2 ANQGSEA. The CDR3 runs 13 residues. CDR3 DNA: TGCAGCGTTGCTAGAACGGACTCCTACGAGCAGTACTTC. It translates to CSVARTDSYEQYF.

V and J are TRBV29-1 and TRBJ1-1; D is perhaps TRBD1 (6 bases). This CDR3 comprises 13 residues. Trimming left V 4 bases short and J 3 bases short, with 12 bases between. The germline gives CDR1 SQVTM, CDR2 ANQGSEA. CDR3 amino acids: CSVGHAGDTEAFF. CDR3 coding DNA: TGCAGCGTTGGCCATGCAGGGGACACTGAAGCTTTCTTT.

This clone was counted a few times. This chain uses TRBV6-1 with TRBJ1-5; TRBD1 matches at 9 bases. CDR1 is MNHNS, CDR2 SASEGT, per germline. Trimming cost V 4 bases and J 3 bases; bases outside gene matches: 7. This CDR3 is built from 16 residues. The CDR3 DNA reads as TGTGCCAGCAGTGCGATACAGGGGGCTAACAATCAGCCCCAGCATTTT. Amino acid sequence: CASSAIQGANNQPQHF.

The V and J genes are TRBV29-1 and TRBJ2-5, with D perhaps TRBD2 (5 bases). The CDR3 consists of 10 residues. From germline, CDR1 is SQVTM and CDR2 ANQGSEA. Trimming took 7 bases from V and 5 from J, leaving 8 bases between them. The chain's CDR3 is CSARVETQYF. The CDR3 DNA reads TGCAGCGCGAGGGTCGAGACCCAGTACTTC.

The chain combines TRBV7-3 with TRBJ2-2; D is uncertain. Per the germline V gene, CDR1 is SGHTA and CDR2 is FQGTGA. V was clipped by 0 bases and J by 6 bases, with 14 bases between them. The CDR3 spans 16 residues. The CDR3 reads CASSLTSGVLPGELFF. The DNA for the CDR3 is TGTGCCAGCAGCTTAACGTCTGGGGTATTGCCCGGGGAGCTGTTTTTT.

Relative to its sample, this clone is medium-sized. The chain uses TRBV5-5 and TRBJ1-3, with a tentative D call TRBD1 (5 bases). Germline CDR1 is SGHKS and CDR2 is YYEKEE (reference sequence). The CDR3 has 14 amino acids. With 4 bases removed from V and 9 bases from J, the gap between germline ends came to 17 bases. CDR3 loop: CASSRDPDARTIYF. The CDR3 region has the DNA TGTGCCAGCAGCCGGGACCCCGACGCCCGCACCATATATTTT.